This T cell receptor (beta chain) was profiled in a study of blood T cell repertoires in COVID-19. The method was immunoSEQ multiplex PCR; TCRdb's version includes in-frame clones alone and lacks a portion of them. The sample shows 200,000 to 250,000 clones, 86% of them seen only once. Trimming removed 1 base at V and 0 bases at J, with 10 bases between. Germline V gives CDR1 SGHNT, CDR2 YYREEE (reference sequence). The CDR3 consists of 15 residues. This receptor was identified in a woman older than 75 with COVID-19, enrolled during active disease. The sample taken for sequencing was peripheral blood. The V gene is TRBV5-4, the J gene TRBJ2-5; D is uncertain. The CDR3 is CASSLPPPNQETQYF. In DNA, the CDR3 is TGTGCCAGCAGCTTGCCACCGCCTAACCAAGAGACCCAGTACTTC.